This paragraph reports one T cell receptor (beta chain). What it recognizes is unknown. The sample belongs to a study of cytomegalovirus exposure and HLA in healthy donors. Study-level background: A subsequent analysis stated that the roughly 120 validation repertoires were run on the same platform as the roughly 670 first-cohort repertoires.

Study-wide results and caveats: Researchers counted around 170 TCR beta chains as cytomegalovirus-associated. Cytomegalovirus status was reportedly diagnosed by the classifier with high specificity and sensitivity. That first-cohort TCR clusters tended to co-occur in the 90 to 150 validation repertoires was found in a later analysis.

CDR3 length: 15 amino acids. The germline V gene encodes CDR1 LNHDA and CDR2 SQIVND (reference sequence). V dropped 0 bases and J dropped 3 bases, with 9 bases sitting between them. Produced via immunoSEQ multiplex PCR; TCRdb's table is partial and in-frame only. This table holds about 110,000 clones, around 90% found once. The sample comprised PBMCs. This clonotype originated in a woman between 18 and 29 years old in good health and CMV-seropositive. The chain recombines TRBV19 with TRBJ1-5; no firm D call. The CDR3, as DNA: TGTGCCAGTAGTATAGATCAAACAGTCAATCAGCCCCAGCATTTT. Encoded protein: CASSIDQTVNQPQHF.